The source of this T cell receptor beta chain is a study of shared T cell receptors in the human thymus. The method was immunoSEQ multiplex PCR; TCRdb's version includes in-frame clones alone and lacks a portion of them. The sample contains some 640,000 clones, around 87% of which appear only once. The same specimen was also included in a second study, on human thymus T cells. From that second work: Serving as donors were healthy Finnish infants, each of whom was having open corrective surgery for congenital heart defects. The thymus was resected at corrective cardiac surgery. Across thymic and blood repertoires, the usage of V and J genes appeared to be biased.

Sequencing input: thymocytes. This clonotype was obtained from a boy in the first two years of life with a congenital heart defect.

For the CDR3, the DNA is TGTGCCAGCAGTTACTCGGGGCTAGCGACAGATACGCAGTATTTT. This encodes CASSYSGLATDTQYF. The J gene is TRBJ2-3, the V gene TRBV6-5; TRBD2 might be the D (6 bases). In germline, CDR1 is MNHEY, CDR2 SVGAGI. Trimming removed 0 bases from V and 3 bases from J, with 10 bases in between. The CDR3 runs to 15 residues.